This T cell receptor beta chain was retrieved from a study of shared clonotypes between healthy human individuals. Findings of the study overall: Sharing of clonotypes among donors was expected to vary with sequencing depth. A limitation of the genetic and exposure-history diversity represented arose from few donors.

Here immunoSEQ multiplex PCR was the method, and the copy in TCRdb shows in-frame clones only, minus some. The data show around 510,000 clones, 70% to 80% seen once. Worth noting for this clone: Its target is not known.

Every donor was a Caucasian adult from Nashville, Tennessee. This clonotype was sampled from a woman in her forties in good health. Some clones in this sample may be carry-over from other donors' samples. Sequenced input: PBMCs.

CDR3 sequence (DNA): TGCGCCAGCAGCCAAGAGAGGGCAGGGGGAAACACCATATATTTT. Amino acids: CASSQERAGGNTIYF. V and J are TRBV4-1 and TRBJ1-3; TRBD1 is a possible D gene (5 bases). This CDR3 comprises 15 residues. Germline V gene data show CDR1 as MGHRA and CDR2 as YSYEKL. Trimming cost V 0 bases and J 4 bases, with 10 bases left between them.